This T cell receptor beta chain was profiled in a study of read filtering for tumor transcriptome and immune sequencing. Findings of the study overall: The CD138-negative fraction was mixed bone marrow immune cells, not pure T cells. Without single-read clonotypes, shared clonotype proportions correlated more between IR-seq and RNA-seq.

The germline CDR1 and CDR2 sequences are SNHLY and FYNNEI. V was clipped by 2 bases and J by 3 bases, with 10 bases between them. CDR3 size: 14 residues. In this sample, this clonotype turned up many times. Its antigen is not identified. The library was built from roughly 400 ng RNA with molecular barcoded adaptors for alpha/delta and beta/gamma chains. Each CDR3 protein gets one entry after TCRdb re-called the reads with MiXCR. Among 93,000 or so distinct CDR3 sequences listed, 20% to 25% were seen once. The chain combines TRBV2 with TRBJ1-1; weak D call: TRBD1 (6 bases). The receptor was derived from a donor aged 40 or over with multiple myeloma. What was sequenced was a population of CD138-negative cells sorted from bone marrow. CDR3 coding DNA: TGTGCCAGCAGTGAATCGGGGGGCTACACTGAAGCTTTCTTT. Translating gives CASSESGGYTEAFF.